A selection of T cell receptor beta chains follows, all from one sample in a study of regulatory T cells in long-lasting Graves disease. TCRdb redid the calling of the multiplex PCR reads with MiXCR, one entry per CDR3 protein. The table lists about half a million distinct CDR3 sequences, about 11% of them singletons. These records were also assigned to another study, of T cells in Graves' hyperthyroidism and ophthalmopathy.

The specimen comprised peripheral blood mononuclear cells (PBMCs), sampled at new diagnosis, from a patient treated with antithyroid drugs. The receptors originated from a woman between 25 and 40 years old with Graves disease. Both conserved end residues are part of each CDR3. D genes are given only for firm matches. Not all rows give a size; the values are once, few, many and, for expanded clones, a class.

j_call d_call v_call clone_size cdr3_aa cdr3_nt
TRBJ2-3 - TRBV6-2/TRBV6-3 - CASSPGFDTQYF TGTGCCAGCAGCCCGGGATTTGACACGCAGTATTTT
TRBJ1-5 - TRBV7-6 - CASSLSPDEPQHF TGTGCCAGCAGCTTATCACCGGACGAACCCCAGCATTTT
TRBJ1-2 - TRBV27 - CASGSNYGYTF TGTGCCAGTGGAAGTAACTATGGCTACACCTTC
TRBJ2-1 TRBD2 TRBV6-1 many CASSEGTSGSYEQFF TGTGCCAGCAGTGAAGGGACTAGCGGGAGCTATGAGCAGTTCTTC
TRBJ1-1 - TRBV5-5 - CASSLAVGNAEAFF TGTGCCAGCAGCTTGGCCGTGGGTAACGCTGAAGCTTTCTTT
TRBJ1-4 - TRBV6-1 many CASQPSARENEKLFF TGTGCCAGCCAGCCCAGTGCAAGAGAAAATGAAAAACTGTTTTTT
TRBJ2-7 TRBD2 TRBV2 many CASSGLAGGGYEQYF TGTGCCAGCAGTGGACTAGCGGGAGGGGGCTACGAGCAGTACTTC
TRBJ2-1 TRBD2 TRBV7-3 many CASSPPGGKYNEQFF TGTGCCAGCAGCCCTCCGGGGGGGAAATACAATGAGCAGTTCTTC
TRBJ1-1 - TRBV3-1 few CASTPRGMNTEAFF TGTGCCAGCACCCCGAGGGGCATGAACACTGAAGCTTTCTTT
TRBJ1-1 - TRBV20-1 many CSARESRPEAFF TGCAGTGCTAGAGAATCCAGGCCTGAAGCTTTCTTT
TRBJ2-2 - TRBV19 many CATRGPGGELFF TGTGCCACCAGAGGGCCTGGCGGGGAGCTGTTTTTT
TRBJ1-5 - TRBV24-1 many CATSARGEWPQHF TGTGCCACCAGTGCTAGAGGGGAATGGCCCCAGCATTTT
TRBJ2-1 TRBD2 TRBV4-3 many CASSQDLRTSGTDEQFF TGCGCCAGCAGCCAAGATCTCAGGACTAGCGGGACCGATGAGCAGTTCTTC
TRBJ2-1 - TRBV20-1 many CSARGASLPTGGNEQFF TGCAGTGCTAGAGGGGCCTCACTACCTACTGGCGGCAATGAGCAGTTCTTC
TRBJ2-3 TRBD2 TRBV11-3 many CASSPGLAGGLADTQYF TGTGCCAGCAGCCCAGGACTAGCGGGAGGGCTTGCAGATACGCAGTATTTT
TRBJ2-2 TRBD1 TRBV18 many CASSPRQGNTGELFF TGTGCCAGCAGCCCCCGACAGGGAAACACCGGGGAGCTGTTTTTT
TRBJ2-3 - TRBV29-1 - CSAFADTQYF TGCAGCGCTTTCGCGGATACGCAGTATTTT
TRBJ2-3 TRBD2 TRBV25-1 - CASSELVVVGGTDTQYF TGTGCCAGCAGTGAATTGGTGGTAGTGGGAGGGACAGATACGCAGTATTTT
TRBJ1-2 - TRBV5-4 once CASSLGGGDFYGYTF TGTGCCAGCAGCTTGGGGGGGGGGGACTTCTATGGCTACACCTTC
TRBJ2-7 - TRBV27 many CASSLSRSYEQYF TGTGCCAGCAGTTTATCCCGATCCTACGAGCAGTACTTC
TRBJ2-7 - TRBV28 many CASSPIDSSYEQYF TGTGCCAGCAGCCCGATTGACAGCTCCTACGAGCAGTACTTC
TRBJ1-4 TRBD1 TRBV4-3 many CASSLLTPGQGSLPTATNEKLFF TGCGCCAGCAGCCTCCTCACTCCTGGACAGGGCTCGCTCCCTACGGCAACTAATGAAAAACTGTTTTTT
TRBJ1-3 TRBD1 TRBV19 few CASGQGAFGNTIYF TGTGCCAGTGGACAGGGGGCCTTTGGAAACACCATATATTTT
TRBJ1-1 - TRBV3-1 few CASRGNRHTEAFF TGTGCCAGCAGGGGCAACAGACACACTGAAGCTTTCTTT
TRBJ1-1 TRBD1 TRBV12-5 many CASGSLGRTGFRAFF TGTGCTAGTGGTTCCCTAGGGAGGACAGGGTTTAGAGCTTTCTTT
TRBJ2-7 TRBD1 TRBV18 many CASSPPGTGASYEQYF TGTGCCAGCTCACCACCCGGGACAGGGGCCTCCTACGAGCAGTACTTC
TRBJ1-1 - TRBV12-3/TRBV12-4 - CASSLEPKNTEAFF TGTGCCAGCAGTTTGGAGCCAAAGAACACTGAAGCTTTCTTT
TRBJ2-7 - TRBV12-3/TRBV12-4 many CASSLALAGFSSYEQYF TGTGCCAGCAGTTTAGCGCTGGCGGGATTTAGCTCCTACGAGCAGTACTTC
TRBJ1-2 TRBD1 TRBV15 few CATSSSGTVYGYTF TGTGCCACCAGCAGTTCCGGGACAGTCTATGGCTACACCTTC
TRBJ2-1 - TRBV9 - CASSIDAGTYNEQFF TGTGCCAGCAGCATAGATGCGGGGACCTACAATGAGCAGTTCTTC
TRBJ2-6 - TRBV11-3 many CASSWGDGRSSGANVLTF TGTGCCAGCAGCTGGGGGGACGGACGGAGCTCTGGGGCCAACGTCCTGACTTTC
TRBJ1-6 - TRBV28 many CASGQMNSPLHF TGTGCCAGCGGTCAGATGAATTCACCCCTCCACTTT
TRBJ2-2 - TRBV30 many CAWSTYGANTGELFF TGTGCCTGGAGTACATACGGAGCGAACACCGGGGAGCTGTTTTTT
TRBJ2-5 TRBD2 TRBV5-6 many CASSLGWAGGGETQYF TGTGCCAGCAGCTTGGGTTGGGCGGGAGGCGGTGAGACCCAGTACTTC
TRBJ1-3 - TRBV25-1 - CASRGGGNTIYF TGTGCCAGCAGGGGGGGTGGAAACACCATATATTTT
TRBJ1-5 - TRBV11-2 few CASSLGGVGWDQPQHF TGTGCCAGCAGCTTAGGGGGCGTGGGGTGGGATCAGCCCCAGCATTTT
TRBJ2-1 TRBD2 TRBV20-1 many CSARNRPLAGEQFF TGCAGTGCTAGAAATCGACCTTTAGCGGGAGAGCAGTTCTTC
TRBJ2-1 TRBD1 TRBV19 - CAAGDRGNNEQFF TGTGCTGCGGGGGACAGGGGGAACAATGAGCAGTTCTTC
TRBJ2-7 TRBD2 TRBV7-9 - CASSPTFPETSGSSYNEQYF TGTGCCAGCAGCCCAACATTTCCTGAGACTAGCGGGTCATCCTACAATGAGCAGTACTTC
TRBJ1-1 TRBD1 TRBV5-6 - CASSLGQSGAEAFF TGTGCCAGCAGCCTGGGACAGTCCGGGGCTGAAGCTTTCTTT
TRBJ2-7 TRBD1 TRBV10-3 few CAISGGTGGYEQYF TGTGCCATCAGTGGAGGGACAGGAGGCTACGAGCAGTACTTC
TRBJ2-7 TRBD1 TRBV30 many CAWSEGAAGPYEQYF TGTGCCTGGAGTGAGGGGGCGGCAGGGCCTTACGAGCAGTACTTC
TRBJ2-2 - TRBV6-5 many CASSYRSPTGELFF TGTGCCAGCAGTTATCGGAGCCCCACCGGGGAGCTGTTTTTT